This TCR beta chain is from a study of blood T cell repertoires in COVID-19. Study information: Specimens from acute and convalescent COVID-19 originated in the United States, Italy and Spain.

In the original workflow: Estimation of nucleated cell counts was performed using reference gene primer amplification. TCRdb keeps only in-frame clones here, not all; method: immunoSEQ multiplex PCR. V and J calls and clone size are as listed in that table; D and trimming were resolved from the DNA. The sample comprises 70,000 to 85,000 clones, about 86% of which are singletons, and roughly two fifths rests with the top ten. The TCR was taken from a man older than 75 with active or convalescent COVID-19. Sequenced material: peripheral blood.

CDR3 loop: CASSGRDRTAYEQYF. The CDR3 region has the DNA TGCGCCAGCAGCGGCCGGGACAGGACCGCCTACGAGCAGTACTTC. The V and J genes are TRBV5-1 and TRBJ2-7; TRBD1 agrees at 8 bases. The ends lost 4 bases at V and 2 bases at J; junction bases unmatched: 8. This CDR3 spans 15 amino acids. The germline CDR1 and CDR2 sequences are SGHRS and YFSETQ. Combining the CDR3 with reference TRBV5-1 and TRBJ2-7 gives the whole variable domain KAGVTQTPRYLIKTRGQQVTLSCSPISGHRSVSWYQQTPGQGLQFLFEYFSETQRNKGNFPGRFSGRQFSNSRSEMNVSTLELGDSALYLCASSGRDRTAYEQYFGPGTRLTVT.